This T cell receptor (beta chain) was recovered during a study of beta chain features in type 1 diabetes. Study summary: Patient and healthy donor groups were alike in age, gender and cell yields. Overall study results and limits: A definitive answer on HLA type influencing TCRB rearrangement was not reached here. Type 1 diabetes patients showed a moderate but significant shortening of TCRB CDR3s in all four CD4+ subsets.

With regard to this clone: The antigen is unknown.

Every bit of the isolated RNA underwent reverse transcription, so sequencing read expressed TCRB transcripts. Produced via immunoSEQ multiplex PCR; TCRdb's table is partial and in-frame only. The sample has a few hundred thousand clones; 13% to 15% are singletons. CDR3 length: 13 amino acids. The V gene's germline CDR1 is GTSNPN and CDR2 SVGIG (reference sequence). Trimming at V came to 1 base and at J to 8 bases, leaving 7 bases not matched to a gene. CD4+ naive, central memory, regulatory and stem cell-like memory subsets were isolated by sorting on CD45RO/CCR7/CD25/CD127/CD95/CD27. Sorting produced populations that all topped 95% purity.

This receptor was obtained from a man aged 25-45 years with type 1 diabetes. Sequenced material: naive CD4+ T cells from blood. The V call is TRBV30, the J call TRBJ1-2, with 7 bases matching TRBD1. As DNA, the CDR3 is TGTGCCTGGAGTGAGGGGGCCCTTCGGGGCTACACCTTC. The encoded protein is CAWSEGALRGYTF. Drawing the rest from reference TRBV30 and TRBJ1-2, the complete variable domain is SQTIHQWPATLVQPVGSPLSLECTVEGTSNPNLYWYRQAAGRGLQLLFYSVGIGQISSEVPQNLSASRPQDRQFILSSKKLLLSDSGFYLCAWSEGALRGYTFGSGTRLTVV.